This T cell receptor (beta chain) appears in the sequencing data of a study of vaccination and CD4 T cells after COVID-19. At the level of the study: Cells were stimulated with overlapping spike peptides from SARS-CoV-2, HCoV-NL63, HCoV-OC43 and HCoV-229E.

With the Oncomine TCR Beta short-read assay, DNA from cultured CD4+ T cells was sequenced. TCRdb re-called the PCR reads with MiXCR, one entry per CDR3 protein. The repertoire includes fewer than 15,000 distinct CDR3 sequences, 50% to 65% of them detected once, and under 20% sits in the top ten. Comments on this clonotype: Its antigen is not identified.

Trimming at V came to 8 bases and at J to 5 bases, leaving 8 bases not matched to a gene. This CDR3 is built from 13 residues. The germline CDR1 and CDR2 sequences are MNHNS and SASEGT. Sample treatment: roughly 10-day PBMC culture with coronavirus spike peptide pools or control peptides (ViraFEST assay). The ViraFEST method relied on peptide pools to expand antigen-specific T cells, followed by TCR sequencing. Peptide pools at approximately 9.9 ug/ml and IL-2 at roughly 9.8 IU/ml were added to cultures of 1.5 million to 2 million PBMCs per well. Sequences were derived from cultured CD4+ T cells from blood, sampled after SARS-CoV-2 vaccination. This chain uses TRBV6-1 with TRBJ1-2; 7 bases map to TRBD1. This clonotype was sampled from a human donor with COVID-19. The CDR3 sequence is CASCITGAYGYTF. The CDR3 nucleotides are TGTGCCAGCTGTATTACAGGGGCGTATGGCTACACCTTC.